A single sample gave rise to the 3 T cell receptor beta chains below, sequenced in a study of response to subunit inactivated influenza vaccine. TCRdb processed the RT-PCR reads anew with MiXCR; each CDR3 protein has one entry. The repertoire consists of more than 400,000 distinct CDR3 sequences, with roughly 7.9% occurring once and the leading ten covering approximately 14%. The sequenced sample was PBMCs from blood, obtained 23 months after vaccination. All receptors come from a man aged 50 to 69 who received an inactivated influenza vaccine.

This clonotype was seen a handful of times. The chain couples TRBV20-1 to TRBJ2-7, with no clear D. V dropped 7 bases and J dropped 3 bases, with 16 bases sitting between them. CDR3 length equals 13 residues. CDR1 DFQATT and CDR2 SNEGSKA come from the germline V gene (reference sequence). This chain's CDR3 is CSGNDRSFYEQYF. DNA for the CDR3: TGCAGTGGGAACGACCGATCTTTCTACGAGCAGTACTTC.

This clonotype was recorded once. Lacking the conserved final phenylalanine or tryptophan, this CDR3 likely reflects a read error. The chain carries TRBV12-3 or TRBV12-4 and TRBJ2-7; no clear D. The ends were cut back, 6 bases at V and 6 bases at J, with 15 bases in the middle. The CDR3 has 13 residues. This chain's CDR3 is CASRPLGSGEQYY. CDR3 nucleotide sequence: TGTGCCAGCAGACCCCTCGGGTCCGGCGAGCAGTACTAC.

Many counts were recorded for this clonotype. The V and J genes are TRBV9 and TRBJ2-3; D unresolved. Germline V gene sequence: CDR1 SGDLS, CDR2 YYNGEE. The CDR3 runs to 14 residues. Trimming took 3 bases from V and 0 from J, leaving 8 bases between them. The CDR3 is CASSAFASTDTQYF. In nucleotides, the CDR3 is TGTGCCAGCAGCGCATTCGCAAGCACAGATACGCAGTATTTT.